The entry below gives a single T cell receptor (beta chain) sequence along with its context. Its antigen is unknown. The CDR3 consists of 17 residues. Germline loops: CDR1 SGHAT, CDR2 FQNNGV. The ends were cut back, 5 bases at V and 3 bases at J, with 22 bases in the middle. This sample stems from a study of T-cell memory formation after mild COVID-19. The overall study: TCR clusters largely stayed donor specific.

A 5'RACE reaction primed in the constant segment made cDNA libraries of TCR alpha and TCR beta, and these carried sample barcodes and UMIs. TCRdb itself ran the 5' RACE reads through MiXCR, one entry per CDR3 protein. The sample records around 200,000 distinct CDR3 sequences, 10% being singletons. Findings and caveats of the study: Pre-infection memory held some responding clones, suggesting pre-existing cross-reactive T cells responded. Day 15 to 85 contractors were CD4/CD8 balanced; later expanders leaned CD4+.

V usage is TRBV11-2 and J usage is TRBJ1-1, with D possibly matching TRBD1 (5 bases). The specimen sequenced was PBMCs or a T cell subset sorted from them (not recorded which). The origin of this receptor is a man in his late teens or twenties who had mild COVID-19 (a few samples of this study predate the infection). Cell type and time point are not known. The CDR3 nucleotides read TGTGCCAGCAGCCTTTCCCGGGGCGACGGGGGAGACACTGAAGCTTTCTTT. Translation: CASSLSRGDGGDTEAFF.